The entry below gives a single TCR beta chain sequence along with its context. This clonotype was observed a handful of times. The specificity of this receptor is unknown. There are no base qualities to consult, and no much larger clone falls within one base. This entry belongs to a study of Graves' ophthalmopathy and Graves' hyperthyroidism listed by TCRdb under 2018. For the study in its entirety: Stable hyperthyroidism was defined as no progression to ophthalmopathy within 18 months of follow-up. The independent validation cohort included approximately 19 hyperthyroidism patients plus 17 patients who later progressed from hyperthyroidism to ophthalmopathy. To explore V-J signatures that distinguish ophthalmopathy from hyperthyroidism, a discovery set of about 99 patients was enrolled, made up of approximately 45 with ophthalmopathy and 55 to 65 with stable hyperthyroidism. The study used signatures of the TCR beta repertoire to tell Graves' ophthalmopathy apart from Graves' hyperthyroidism and to predict which patients would progress to ophthalmopathy. In six hyperthyroidism patients, T-cell repertoires of thyroid tissue and blood were compared. Once sampling was done, hyperthyroidism patients were given methimazole at a starting dose of 30 mg daily, while ophthalmopathy patients were given high-dose intravenous methylprednisolone. In total, around 130 blood samples were TCR-sequenced: around 42 ophthalmopathy, about 75 hyperthyroidism and some 17 hyperthyroidism-to-ophthalmopathy patients. Results the study describes overall, beyond this receptor: No statistical method was used to set the sample size in advance, and the investigators knew which group each participant was assigned to. The 13-signature model separated ophthalmopathy from stable hyperthyroidism with approximately 90% sensitivity and less than 83% specificity in cross-validation, and 80%/75% in the test set. Most expanded thyroid clonotypes with a frequency above 0.001 also appeared in blood, which suggests that blood repertoires may reflect the immune response in the thyroid. In validation, the model predicted ophthalmopathy progression with 55% to 71% sensitivity and less than 80% specificity; some 13 predicted patients were CT-confirmed with GO in a median of about 6.2 months.

Hyperthyroidism patients were newly diagnosed, with disease duration under 2 months, and aged 18 to 65 years. Patients were excluded if they had other autoimmune diseases, uncontrolled infections, pregnancy or lactation. Clinical symptoms, serum thyroxine, TRAb, thyroid ultrasound and orbital computed tomography formed the basis of the diagnosis. Total RNA was extracted with Trizol reagent and quality-checked on an Agilent 2100 Bioanalyzer. For repertoire sequencing, TCR beta CDR3 regions were amplified from RNA transcripts. The first round was an RT-PCR using HTBI primers with the Qiagen OneStep RT-PCR kit, and this first round was followed by a second-round multiplex PCR, then size selection and purification. Libraries were sequenced on an Illumina HiSeq2000 using paired-end 100 bp reads. Per the original workflow: SOAPnuke was used to process the reads, removing any read that contained adapters or uncalled bases, had a mean Phred below 15, or lacked an exact match to the constant primer or identifier. COPE v1.2.5 was used to merge the high-quality paired reads. Clonotypes were defined as unique nucleotide sequences and were aligned to IMGT TRB V, D and J references using MiTCR v1.1. Only V-J combinations with frequency above 0.0001 were analysed, covering over 99% of repertoires. For each V-J combination, a TCR clonal expansion and chaos score was defined as the ratio of F50 clonal expansion to chaos observed in the TCRdist matrix. Welch's t-statistics and random forest were used to reduce features to approximately 13 V-J combinations, which were fed into a naive Bayes classifier. Thyroid-blood repertoire similarity was quantified with the Morisita-Horn index. Using fastp trimming at Q25 and MiXCR clonotype assembly, TCRdb reanalyzed the public sequencing data and kept in-frame beta chains. Every entry covers one CDR3 protein and lists the most common genes and DNA from its rows. Here the V and J calls rest on TCRdb's processing, not on the authors' analysis. The sample records about 500,000 distinct CDR3 sequences, less than 45% of which are singletons. The ten biggest clones cover 3.5% to 4.5% of the sample.

Sequenced material: peripheral blood or thyroid tissue (not recorded which). The TCR was taken from an adult man with Graves' hyperthyroidism.

The bases are TGTGCCAGCAGTGCCCTGGCCTCCGAGCAGTACTTC. This yields the protein CASSALASEQYF. The sequence links TRBV28 to TRBJ2-7, with the D gene call left open. The CDR3 holds 12 amino acids from the cysteine to the phenylalanine. Only the CDR3 DNA is retained, 36 bases long and in frame from the first base. V was cut back by 5 bases and J by 6 bases, leaving a gap of 11 bases between them. The germline V gene sets CDR1 to MDHEN and CDR2 to SYDVKM.